The clone carrying this T cell receptor beta chain was seen only once. In germline, CDR1 is ENHRY, CDR2 SYGVKD. V lost 10 bases, J lost 3 bases, and 9 bases stayed unmatched. The CDR3 is 15 amino acids. The sample is drawn from a study of cytomegalovirus exposure and HLA in healthy donors. Clones were read by immunoSEQ multiplex PCR, and TCRdb kept only the in-frame ones, dropping some. The profile covers 160,000 or so clones, with roughly 83% appearing a single time and roughly 10% taken by the ten largest. This sequence was found in a man younger than 40 in good health and CMV-seropositive. The chain employs TRBV10-3 and TRBJ2-2; 9 bases are a match to TRBD1. Sample: PBMCs. The DNA for the CDR3 is TGTGCCACCGCCAAGGACAGGGGAGACACCGGGGAGCTGTTTTTT. It codes for CATAKDRGDTGELFF.